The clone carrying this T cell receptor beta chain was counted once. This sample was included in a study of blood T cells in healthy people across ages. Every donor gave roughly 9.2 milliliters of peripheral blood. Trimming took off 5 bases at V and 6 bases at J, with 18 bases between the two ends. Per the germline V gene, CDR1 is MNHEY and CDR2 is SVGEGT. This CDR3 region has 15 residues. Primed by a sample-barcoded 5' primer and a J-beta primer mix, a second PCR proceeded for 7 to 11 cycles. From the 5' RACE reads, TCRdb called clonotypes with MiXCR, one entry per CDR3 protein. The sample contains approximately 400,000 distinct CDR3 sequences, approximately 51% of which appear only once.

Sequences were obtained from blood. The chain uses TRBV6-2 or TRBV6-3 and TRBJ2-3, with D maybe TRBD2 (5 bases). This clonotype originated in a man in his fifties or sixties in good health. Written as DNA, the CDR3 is TGTGCCAGCAGTACCCGAGCGGCCCTCGGGGATACGCAGTATTTT. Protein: CASSTRAALGDTQYF.